A selection of T cell receptor beta chains follows, all from one sample in a study of blood T cell repertoires in COVID-19. Repertoires were generated with immunoSEQ multiplex PCR, while TCRdb's copy carries only in-frame clones and drops some. The sample includes about 130,000 clones, around nine tenths seen only once; the top ten take roughly 1.2%. Sequencing was performed on peripheral blood. These receptors originate from a woman at least 80 years old with acute or convalescent COVID-19. The CDR3 runs from the conserved cysteine through the conserved F or W. A D gene is named only where the DNA matches it firmly. Not every row has a clone size; where given, it reads once, few, many or a size class.

D gene: NA; J gene: TRBJ1-1; clone size: NA; V gene: TRBV5-4; CDR3 protein: CASSFGKNTEAFF; CDR3 DNA: TGTGCCAGCAGCTTCGGTAAGAACACTGAAGCTTTCTTT
D gene: NA; J gene: TRBJ1-1; clone size: NA; V gene: TRBV20-1; CDR3 protein: CSASSGVGGTEAFF; CDR3 DNA: TGCAGTGCTAGTTCGGGGGTAGGAGGGACTGAAGCTTTCTTT
D gene: TRBD1; J gene: TRBJ2-2; clone size: NA; V gene: TRBV5-1; CDR3 protein: CASSKRTGEGGELFF; CDR3 DNA: TGCGCCAGCAGCAAACGGACAGGGGAAGGCGGGGAGCTGTTTTTT
D gene: TRBD2; J gene: TRBJ2-1; clone size: NA; V gene: TRBV7-3; CDR3 protein: CASSLTGTTYNEQFF; CDR3 DNA: TGTGCCAGCAGCTTAACCGGGACTACTTACAATGAGCAGTTCTTC
D gene: TRBD1; J gene: TRBJ1-6; clone size: NA; V gene: TRBV5-1; CDR3 protein: CASSVGQDSSPLHF; CDR3 DNA: TGCGCCAGCAGCGTAGGACAGGATTCATCACCCCTCCACTTT
D gene: NA; J gene: TRBJ2-2; clone size: NA; V gene: TRBV7-2; CDR3 protein: CASSLDSRQGNTGELFF; CDR3 DNA: TGTGCCAGCAGCTTAGATAGTAGGCAGGGAAACACCGGGGAGCTGTTTTTT
D gene: TRBD1; J gene: TRBJ1-5; clone size: NA; V gene: TRBV19; CDR3 protein: CASSIGTVLNQPQHF; CDR3 DNA: TGTGCCAGTAGTATTGGGACAGTGCTCAATCAGCCCCAGCATTTT
D gene: TRBD2; J gene: TRBJ2-3; clone size: NA; V gene: TRBV7-3; CDR3 protein: CASSLIPAGGGTDTQYF; CDR3 DNA: TGTGCCAGCAGCTTAATTCCAGCGGGGGGAGGCACAGATACGCAGTATTTT
D gene: NA; J gene: TRBJ2-7; clone size: NA; V gene: TRBV6-5; CDR3 protein: CASRPTQFRYEQYF; CDR3 DNA: TGTGCCAGCAGGCCGACACAGTTTCGGTACGAGCAGTACTTC
D gene: NA; J gene: TRBJ2-5; clone size: NA; V gene: TRBV29-1; CDR3 protein: CSVENSGVVETQYF; CDR3 DNA: TGCAGCGTTGAAAACTCGGGAGTAGTAGAGACCCAGTACTTC
D gene: NA; J gene: TRBJ1-1; clone size: NA; V gene: TRBV18; CDR3 protein: CASSPAQGQLNTEAFF; CDR3 DNA: TGTGCCAGCTCACCAGCGCAAGGACAGTTGAACACTGAAGCTTTCTTT
D gene: NA; J gene: TRBJ1-1; clone size: NA; V gene: TRBV20-1; CDR3 protein: CSASDYPTEAFF; CDR3 DNA: TGCAGTGCTAGTGACTACCCCACTGAAGCTTTCTTT
D gene: NA; J gene: TRBJ2-1; clone size: NA; V gene: TRBV28; CDR3 protein: CASMAPAGPSHHEQFF; CDR3 DNA: TGTGCCAGCATGGCCCCAGCGGGCCCCAGTCACCATGAGCAGTTCTTC
D gene: TRBD2; J gene: TRBJ2-3; clone size: NA; V gene: TRBV7-3; CDR3 protein: CASSTEGRLAGDTQYF; CDR3 DNA: TGTGCCAGCAGCACCGAGGGTCGCCTAGCGGGAGATACGCAGTATTTT
D gene: TRBD1; J gene: TRBJ2-3; clone size: NA; V gene: TRBV28; CDR3 protein: CASSLTGSVTDTQYF; CDR3 DNA: TGTGCCAGCAGTTTGACAGGGAGTGTCACAGATACGCAGTATTTT
D gene: NA; J gene: TRBJ1-2; clone size: NA; V gene: TRBV18; CDR3 protein: CASSGGTGNYGYTF; CDR3 DNA: TGTGCCAGTTCCGGGGGGACGGGGAACTATGGCTACACCTTC
D gene: NA; J gene: TRBJ2-2; clone size: NA; V gene: TRBV4-3; CDR3 protein: CASSQELTGTGELFF; CDR3 DNA: TGCGCCAGCAGCCAAGAACTCACTGGTACCGGGGAGCTGTTTTTT
D gene: NA; J gene: TRBJ1-2; clone size: NA; V gene: TRBV3-1/TRBV3-2; CDR3 protein: CASSRQQGARYTF; CDR3 DNA: TGTGCCAGCAGCCGTCAACAGGGAGCTCGCTACACCTTC
D gene: NA; J gene: TRBJ2-1; clone size: NA; V gene: TRBV28; CDR3 protein: CASTLGYEQFF; CDR3 DNA: TGTGCCAGCACTCTAGGCTATGAGCAGTTCTTC
D gene: NA; J gene: TRBJ2-5; clone size: NA; V gene: TRBV24-1; CDR3 protein: CATSRTVGGFQETQYF; CDR3 DNA: TGTGCCACCAGTCGCACGGTCGGAGGCTTTCAAGAGACCCAGTACTTC
D gene: NA; J gene: TRBJ2-2; clone size: NA; V gene: TRBV18; CDR3 protein: CASSPQGYGELFF; CDR3 DNA: TGTGCCAGCTCACCACAGGGGTACGGGGAGCTGTTTTTT
D gene: TRBD1; J gene: TRBJ1-5; clone size: NA; V gene: TRBV10-3; CDR3 protein: CAISTQGAEQPQHF; CDR3 DNA: TGTGCCATCAGCACACAGGGGGCGGAACAGCCCCAGCATTTT
D gene: NA; J gene: TRBJ1-2; clone size: NA; V gene: TRBV28; CDR3 protein: CASRDSYGYTF; CDR3 DNA: TGTGCCAGCAGGGACAGCTATGGCTACACCTTC
D gene: TRBD1; J gene: TRBJ2-3; clone size: once; V gene: TRBV19; CDR3 protein: CASSLKGQTRLTDTQYF; CDR3 DNA: TGTGCCAGTAGTCTAAAGGGACAGACTCGCCTCACAGATACGCAGTATTTT
D gene: NA; J gene: TRBJ2-2; clone size: NA; V gene: TRBV24-1; CDR3 protein: CATSDLQARESSGELFF; CDR3 DNA: TGTGCCACCAGTGATTTGCAAGCCAGGGAATCGTCCGGGGAGCTGTTTTTT
D gene: NA; J gene: TRBJ2-1; clone size: once; V gene: TRBV21-1; CDR3 protein: CASTLLERPYVEAYNEQFF; CDR3 DNA: TGTGCCAGCACTCTCTTGGAGAGGCCTTACGTCGAGGCCTACAATGAGCAGTTCTTC
D gene: TRBD1; J gene: TRBJ2-3; clone size: NA; V gene: TRBV27; CDR3 protein: CATKGARTDTQYF; CDR3 DNA: TGTGCCACTAAGGGGGCCCGCACAGATACGCAGTATTTT
D gene: NA; J gene: TRBJ2-7; clone size: NA; V gene: TRBV9; CDR3 protein: CASSSGTGNEQYF; CDR3 DNA: TGTGCCAGCAGCTCAGGGACTGGGAACGAGCAGTACTTC
D gene: TRBD1; J gene: TRBJ2-5; clone size: once; V gene: TRBV25-1; CDR3 protein: CASSSRDRAPRTQYF; CDR3 DNA: TGTGCCAGCAGTTCCCGGGACAGGGCTCCTAGGACCCAGTACTTC
D gene: TRBD2; J gene: TRBJ2-1; clone size: NA; V gene: TRBV4-1; CDR3 protein: CASSRPGLANTEQFF; CDR3 DNA: TGCGCCAGCAGCCGTCCGGGACTAGCGAACACTGAGCAGTTCTTC
D gene: NA; J gene: TRBJ1-6; clone size: once; V gene: TRBV28; CDR3 protein: CASRPFTGLVSPLHF; CDR3 DNA: TGTGCCAGCAGGCCCTTTACGGGATTGGTTTCACCCCTCCACTTT
D gene: TRBD1; J gene: TRBJ2-1; clone size: NA; V gene: TRBV5-6; CDR3 protein: CASRLGQAYNEQFF; CDR3 DNA: TGTGCCAGCAGGTTGGGACAGGCCTACAATGAGCAGTTCTTC
D gene: TRBD1; J gene: TRBJ1-5; clone size: NA; V gene: TRBV6-2/TRBV6-3; CDR3 protein: CASSSPRTGDRRPQHF; CDR3 DNA: TGTGCCAGCAGCTCACCGAGGACAGGTGACCGTAGGCCCCAGCATTTT
D gene: NA; J gene: TRBJ2-1; clone size: NA; V gene: TRBV11-3; CDR3 protein: CASSLGLNEQFF; CDR3 DNA: TGTGCCAGCAGCTTAGGGCTCAATGAGCAGTTCTTC
D gene: NA; J gene: TRBJ1-6; clone size: NA; V gene: TRBV6-6; CDR3 protein: CASSYGQGWSPLHF; CDR3 DNA: TGTGCCAGCAGTTACGGCCAGGGATGGTCACCCCTCCACTTT
D gene: TRBD1; J gene: TRBJ2-5; clone size: NA; V gene: TRBV7-3; CDR3 protein: CASSQGQGGGQYF; CDR3 DNA: TGTGCCAGCAGCCAGGGACAGGGTGGGGGCCAGTACTTC
D gene: TRBD1; J gene: TRBJ2-7; clone size: NA; V gene: TRBV27; CDR3 protein: CASSKTGPYEQYF; CDR3 DNA: TGTGCCAGCAGCAAGACAGGGCCCTACGAGCAGTACTTC
D gene: NA; J gene: TRBJ2-1; clone size: NA; V gene: TRBV15; CDR3 protein: CATSRGGSSYNEQFF; CDR3 DNA: TGTGCCACCAGCAGAGGGGGCTCCTCCTACAATGAGCAGTTCTTC
D gene: TRBD1; J gene: TRBJ2-7; clone size: NA; V gene: TRBV3-1/TRBV3-2; CDR3 protein: CASSQLRDRPAQYF; CDR3 DNA: TGTGCCAGCAGCCAATTGCGGGACAGGCCTGCGCAGTACTTC
D gene: TRBD2; J gene: TRBJ2-5; clone size: many; V gene: TRBV5-4; CDR3 protein: CASSTGLEMETQYF; CDR3 DNA: TGTGCCAGCAGCACCGGACTAGAGATGGAGACCCAGTACTTC
D gene: NA; J gene: TRBJ2-7; clone size: NA; V gene: TRBV7-3; CDR3 protein: CASSHHGRFSAVGASYEQYF; CDR3 DNA: TGTGCCAGCAGCCATCACGGGCGTTTCTCGGCTGTGGGGGCGTCCTACGAGCAGTACTTC
D gene: NA; J gene: TRBJ1-1; clone size: NA; V gene: TRBV5-1; CDR3 protein: CASSLVPGENTEAFF; CDR3 DNA: TGCGCCAGCAGCTTGGTGCCAGGGGAAAACACTGAAGCTTTCTTT
D gene: TRBD1; J gene: TRBJ2-1; clone size: NA; V gene: TRBV19; CDR3 protein: CASTGTGDRNEQFF; CDR3 DNA: TGTGCCAGTACCGGGACAGGGGATCGCAATGAGCAGTTCTTC
D gene: TRBD1; J gene: TRBJ1-6; clone size: NA; V gene: TRBV5-5; CDR3 protein: CASSLTGTYNSPLHF; CDR3 DNA: TGTGCCAGCAGCCTGACAGGGACCTATAATTCACCCCTCCACTTT
D gene: NA; J gene: TRBJ1-3; clone size: NA; V gene: TRBV5-6; CDR3 protein: CASSLEVWASSGNTIYF; CDR3 DNA: TGTGCCAGCAGCTTGGAAGTGTGGGCGAGCTCTGGAAACACCATATATTTT
D gene: TRBD2; J gene: TRBJ2-7; clone size: NA; V gene: TRBV7-2; CDR3 protein: CASSFMATSGYYEQYF; CDR3 DNA: TGTGCCAGCAGCTTCATGGCAACTAGCGGCTACTACGAGCAGTACTTC
D gene: TRBD1; J gene: TRBJ2-7; clone size: few; V gene: TRBV5-5; CDR3 protein: CASSFGTEFSYEQYF; CDR3 DNA: TGTGCCAGCAGCTTCGGGACAGAGTTCTCCTACGAGCAGTACTTC
D gene: NA; J gene: TRBJ1-2; clone size: few; V gene: TRBV19; CDR3 protein: CASSTGSATNYGYTF; CDR3 DNA: TGTGCCAGTTCGACAGGAAGCGCCACTAACTATGGCTACACCTTC